Listed here are 2 T cell receptor beta chains from one sample, sequenced in a study of Graves' ophthalmopathy and Graves' hyperthyroidism. The sequenced template was RNA, covering the TCR beta CDR3 region. An initial RT-PCR round employing HTBI primers preceded a second-round multiplex PCR. Each CDR3 protein is one row after TCRdb ran MiXCR on the multiplex PCR reads. The sample includes around 590,000 distinct CDR3 sequences, 39% seen only once; the top ten take about 4.6%. Sequenced: peripheral blood or thyroid tissue (not recorded which). Receptors originate from an adult man with Graves' hyperthyroidism.

This clonotype occurred a few times. The rearrangement uses TRBV5-1 and TRBJ2-7, with TRBD1 identical over 11 bases. Germline CDR1 is SGHRS and CDR2 is YFSETQ. The length of the CDR3 is 15 residues. The J segment lost 0 bases and the V segment lost 4 bases, leaving 3 bases of the junction unmatched. Written as DNA, the CDR3 is TGCGCCAGCAGCCCGGACAGGGGGCCCTCCTACGAGCAGTACTTC. As protein: CASSPDRGPSYEQYF.

V and J are TRBV7-8 and TRBJ2-7; D not certain. The J call is doubtful: the DNA matches TRBJ2-1 better. Germline assignment: CDR1 SGHVS and CDR2 FQNEAQ. CDR3 size: 16 residues. In DNA form, the CDR3 reads TGTGCCAGCAGCCCACGACCCGTTTTGGCTTACAATGAGCAGTTCTTC. Protein sequence: CASSPRPVLAYNEQFF.